This TCR beta chain was obtained from a study of human T cells and chemical hapten exposure. Sample time point: pre-sensitization, week 0. The treatment: therapeutic diphenylcyclopropenone sensitization with weekly scalp DPC. The library tagged individual cDNA molecules with unique molecular identifiers. In the authors' methods: A typical sample had 95,638 TCRs, with roughly 23,224 to 690,600 overall. From the RACE reads, TCRdb called clonotypes with MiXCR, one entry per CDR3 protein. In this record, the V and J calls reflect TCRdb's handling and not the investigators' own analysis. In the table there are approximately 370,000 distinct CDR3 sequences, around 5.5% of which are singletons. V dropped 2 bases and J dropped 7 bases, with 8 bases sitting between them. The germline CDR1 and CDR2 sequences are MNHEY and SVGEGT. This CDR3 contains 13 residues. This clonotype turned up a few times.

The chain employs TRBV6-2 or TRBV6-3 and TRBJ2-2; unclear D gene. The clonotype originates from a woman younger than 35 with alopecia areata. Some clones in this sample may be carry-over from other donors' samples. The source material was whole blood, sampled in connection with sensitization to the hapten diphenylcyclopropenone (DPC). CDR3 nucleotide sequence: TGTGCCAGCAGTTACCTTATCGGCGGGGAGCTGTTTTTT. Protein: CASSYLIGGELFF.